These 29 T cell receptor beta chains share one sample of origin, sequenced in a study of blood T cell repertoires in COVID-19. Sequencing was performed with immunoSEQ multiplex PCR; in TCRdb, only in-frame clones are kept and a portion is missing. The table lists some 50,000 clones, about 83% of them singletons, with 8.2% in the top ten. The sequenced material came from peripheral blood. These TCRs come from an elderly man in a cohort sampled during active COVID-19.

The J gene is TRBJ1-5, the V gene TRBV6-1; the match to TRBD1 covers 8 bases. This CDR3 has 16 residues. CDR1 is MNHNS, CDR2 SASEGT, per germline. After removal of 2 bases from V and 0 bases from J, the junction contained 3 bases not matched to a gene. The CDR3 bases are TGTGCCAGCAGTGAACAGGGGGCCGATAGCAATCAGCCCCAGCATTTT. Protein product: CASSEQGADSNQPQHF.

The chain couples TRBV7-2 to TRBJ2-7, with 13 nucleotides matching TRBD2. Germline-derived CDR1 and CDR2 are SGHTA and FQGNSA. Germline trimming cut 3 bases from V and 7 bases from J; bases unmatched to any gene: 6. The CDR3 runs 15 residues. In nucleotides, the CDR3 is TGTGCCAGCAGCTTCACTAGCGGGGGGGCTGGGGAGCAGTACTTC. As protein: CASSFTSGGAGEQYF.

This chain links TRBV28 with TRBJ1-1; D call uncertain. Trimming took 6 bases from V and 4 from J, leaving 12 bases between them. The CDR3 length is 13 residues. The germline V gene has CDR1 MDHEN and CDR2 SYDVKM. The CDR3 spells CASRSPRFTEAFF. In DNA form, the CDR3 reads TGTGCCAGCAGATCCCCTCGGTTCACTGAAGCTTTCTTT.

The chain joins TRBV28 to TRBJ2-5; the D gene is possibly TRBD2 (6 bases). V lost 6 bases and J lost 4, with 15 bases in between. The CDR3 length is 14 residues. The germline V gene has CDR1 MDHEN and CDR2 SYDVKM. CDR3 amino acids: CASRRRVGGETQYF. The DNA of the CDR3 is TGTGCCAGCAGGCGGAGGGTGGGGGGAGAGACCCAGTACTTC. The full variable domain, completed using reference TRBV28 and TRBJ2-5, is DVKVTQSSRYLVKRTGEKVFLECVQDMDHENMFWYRQDPGLGLRLIYFSYDVKMKEKGDIPEGYSVSREKKERFSLILESASTNQTSMYLCASRRRVGGETQYFGPGTRLLVL.

CDR3 in amino acids: CASSGVREEAFF. In DNA form, the CDR3 reads TGCGCCAGCAGTGGGGTCCGGGAGGAAGCTTTCTTT. The chain is built from TRBV10-2 and TRBJ1-1, with D hard to call. Trimming removed 4 bases from V and 8 bases from J, with 11 bases in between. Germline V CDR1 and CDR2: WSHSY, SAAADI. The CDR3 extends over 12 amino acids.

On this clone: It is likely a read error, because the conserved phenylalanine at the end of the CDR3 is missing. The DNA is omitted, as the CDR3 cannot be located on it reliably, and the CDR3 follows TCRdb's listing. The rearrangement links TRBV11-2 to TRBJ2-3; the table's D call, TRBD1, was not checked against the DNA. The CDR3 is 13 amino acids long, termini counted. CDR1 and CDR2 from the germline V gene are SGHAT and FQNNGV. The CDR3 here is CASSLDIRTDTYY.

The genes are TRBV28 and TRBJ1-2; D is unresolved. Between the trimmed V and J ends, which lost 1 base and 4 bases, there was a span of 7 bases. The CDR3 runs to 13 residues. CDR1 is MDHEN and CDR2 is SYDVKM in the germline V gene. Here the CDR3 reads CASSLFPGYGYTF. As DNA, the CDR3 is TGTGCCAGCAGTTTATTCCCAGGCTATGGCTACACCTTC.

By share of the sample, this clone is medium-sized (0.01 to 0.1%). The gene calls are TRBV2 and TRBJ1-5, with a possible D match to TRBD1 (6 bases). Trimming removed 4 bases at V and 5 bases at J, with 9 bases between. This CDR3 contains 13 residues. Germline lookup yields CDR1 SNHLY and CDR2 FYNNEI. Written as DNA, the CDR3 is TGTGCCAGCAGTGGGGACATCCATCAGCCCCAGCATTTT. Its protein is CASSGDIHQPQHF.

The V gene is TRBV30, the J gene TRBJ1-5; perhaps TRBD1 as D (5 bases). The V end lost 2 bases, the J end lost 5 bases, and 10 bases lay between the germline ends. The CDR3 covers 13 residues. Germline V gene data show CDR1 as GTSNPN and CDR2 as SVGIG (reference sequence). CDR3 region: CAWSRGIDQPQHF. CDR3 coding DNA: TGTGCCTGGAGTAGGGGTATAGATCAGCCCCAGCATTTT.

The CDR3 loop is CASSDFHVTGSYGYTF. Here the CDR3 DNA reads TGTGCCAGCAGTGATTTTCATGTGACAGGGTCCTATGGCTACACCTTC. The chain carries TRBV6-1 and TRBJ1-2, with 7 bases aligning to TRBD1. This CDR3 spans 16 amino acids. Germline V CDR1 and CDR2: MNHNS, SASEGT. The trim removed 3 bases at V and 4 bases at J, leaving 11 bases unmatched.

The CDR3 reads CASSLGSQGNTEAFF. CDR3 nucleotides: TGTGCCAGCAGCTTAGGTTCGCAGGGCAACACTGAAGCTTTCTTT. The V and J genes are TRBV11-2 and TRBJ1-1; tentative D call: TRBD1 (5 bases). The CDR3 consists of 15 residues. V lost 1 base to trimming and J lost 2 bases, with 11 bases between them. Germline-derived CDR1 and CDR2 are SGHAT and FQNNGV.

The J gene is TRBJ2-4, the V gene TRBV10-3; TRBD1 matches 8 bases. The CDR3 is 18 residues long. Germline loops: CDR1 ENHRY, CDR2 SYGVKD. With V trimmed by 3 bases and J by 5 bases, 15 bases remained unmatched. CDR3 loop: CAISDRPPGTGNENIQYF. DNA of the CDR3: TGTGCCATCAGTGATCGACCTCCCGGGACAGGCAACGAAAACATTCAGTACTTC.

The chain uses TRBV5-8 and TRBJ2-7, with TRBD1 matching over 7 bases. This CDR3 comprises 15 residues. J gave up 7 bases and V 4 bases, and 14 bases lay outside the gene matches. CDR1 SGHTS and CDR2 YDEGEE come from the germline V gene. CDR3 sequence: CASSLQGLGGREQYF. In DNA form, the CDR3 reads TGTGCCAGCAGCCTACAGGGGCTGGGTGGGAGAGAGCAGTACTTC.

Written as DNA, the CDR3 is TGTGCCAGCAGCCAAGTTGTATGGGCCAGCGGGGATACCGGGGAGCTGTTTTTT. Translated, it gives CASSQVVWASGDTGELFF. The chain joins TRBV3-1 (or the pseudogene TRBV3-2) to TRBJ2-2; 7 positions match TRBD2. In germline, CDR1 is LGHDT, CDR2 YNNKEL (reference sequence). This CDR3 has 18 amino acids. The trim removed 1 base at V and 5 bases at J, leaving 13 bases unmatched.

In its sample, this clone was seen once. The V gene is TRBV2, the J gene TRBJ1-1; weak D call: TRBD1 (5 bases). This CDR3 comprises 13 residues. V shed 11 bases and J shed 6 bases, with 19 bases lying between them. Germline V gene sequence: CDR1 SNHLY, CDR2 FYNNEI. The CDR3 DNA reads TGTGCCGCGGCCGGGACGGGCGGGGCTGAAGCTTTCTTT. Amino acids: CAAAGTGGAEAFF.

The V call is TRBV27, the J call TRBJ2-7; 12 bases map to TRBD1. CDR3 size: 16 residues. The ends lost 6 bases at V and 5 bases at J; junction bases unmatched: 11. Germline CDR1 is MNHEY and CDR2 is SMNVEV (reference sequence). Written as DNA, the CDR3 is TGTGCCAGCAGAACACCTCCCGGGACAGGGGGCGACGAGCAGTACTTC. Its protein is CASRTPPGTGGDEQYF.

This chain joins TRBV7-3 and TRBJ1-2; TRBD1 agrees at 8 bases. The V gene's germline CDR1 is SGHTA and CDR2 FQGTGA. CDR3 length: 13 amino acids. After removal of 5 bases from V and 10 bases from J, the junction contained 9 bases not matched to a gene. This chain's CDR3 is CASSPGTGLDYTF. The DNA for the CDR3 is TGTGCCAGCAGCCCAGGGACAGGTCTCGACTACACCTTC.

The CDR3: CASSPGQGLGEQYF. The CDR3 nucleotides are TGTGCCAGCAGTCCGGGACAGGGACTAGGGGAGCAGTACTTC. The gene calls are TRBV28 and TRBJ2-7, with a tentative D call TRBD1 (9 bases). CDR1 and CDR2 (germline): MDHEN, SYDVKM. This CDR3 is built from 14 residues. V gave up 5 bases and J gave up 7 bases, with 18 bases separating them. Supplemented by reference TRBV28 and TRBJ2-7, the full variable domain reads DVKVTQSSRYLVKRTGEKVFLECVQDMDHENMFWYRQDPGLGLRLIYFSYDVKMKEKGDIPEGYSVSREKKERFSLILESASTNQTSMYLCASSPGQGLGEQYFGPGTRLTVT.

This chain links TRBV3-1 (or the pseudogene TRBV3-2) with TRBJ1-6; D unclear. This CDR3 is 15 amino acids long. V was shortened by 1 base and J by 7 bases, with 11 bases between the two germline ends. CDR1 LGHDT and CDR2 YNNKEL come from the germline V gene (reference sequence). The DNA for the CDR3 is TGTGCCAGCAGCCAAGGGCCAGGTTGGAATTCACCCCTCCACTTT. It is translated as CASSQGPGWNSPLHF.

The chain carries TRBV6-5 and TRBJ2-7; 10 nucleotides match TRBD1. V gave up 4 bases and J gave up 9 bases; unmatched junction bases: 9. Germline CDR1 is MNHEY and CDR2 is SVGAGI. The CDR3 covers 14 residues. The CDR3 here is CASSSDRGLSRQYF. DNA of the CDR3: TGTGCCAGCAGTTCAGACAGGGGGCTGAGTAGGCAGTACTTC.

This chain uses TRBV27 with TRBJ2-1, with 7 bases matching TRBD2. The germline gives CDR1 MNHEY, CDR2 SMNVEV (reference sequence). The CDR3 is 17 residues long. Trimming at V came to 7 bases and at J to 0 bases, leaving 12 bases not matched to a gene. The CDR3 DNA sequence: TGTGCCAGCACTAACCGGCTAGCGGAAAGCTCCTACAATGAGCAGTTCTTC. Translated: CASTNRLAESSYNEQFF.

J is TRBJ2-7 and V is TRBV23-1; D uncertain. TRBV23-1 is an ORF, with its function uncertain. The CDR3 sequence is 11 residues long. Between the trimmed V and J ends, which lost 10 bases and 3 bases, there was a span of 10 bases. CDR3 sequence (DNA): TGCGCCACCAATGGAGTCTACGAGCAGTACTTC. Translation: CATNGVYEQYF.

This clone was recorded a few times. V gene TRBV6-6 combines with J gene TRBJ1-5; D unresolved. The CDR3 loop spans 13 amino acids. V was pared by 3 bases and J by 6 bases, with 9 bases between. Germline V gene lookup returns CDR1 MNHNY and CDR2 SVGAGI (reference sequence). CDR3 bases: TGTGCCAGCAGTTATGAGGGTCTTCAGCCCCAGCATTTT. This sequence encodes CASSYEGLQPQHF.

The chain carries TRBV3-1 (or the pseudogene TRBV3-2) and TRBJ1-3; D is perhaps TRBD1 (5 bases). The length of the CDR3 is 12 residues. The germline V gene has CDR1 LGHDT and CDR2 YNNKEL (reference sequence). Trimming took 1 base from V and 8 from J, leaving 6 bases between them. The CDR3 DNA sequence: TGTGCCAGCAGCCAAGGGGGCCACACCATATATTTT. Translated, it gives CASSQGGHTIYF.

The rearrangement links TRBV7-3 to TRBJ2-2; 7 bases map to TRBD1. Unmatched junction bases numbered 6, after V lost 4 bases and J lost 7 bases. CDR3 length: 14 residues. CDR1 and CDR2 (germline): SGHTA, FQGTGA. Here the CDR3 reads CASSSRGLGGELFF. CDR3 DNA: TGTGCCAGCAGCTCAAGGGGGCTCGGCGGGGAGCTGTTTTTT. The full variable domain, with the rest looked up from reference TRBV7-3 and TRBJ2-2, is GAGVSQTPSNKVTEKGKYVELRCDPISGHTALYWYRQSLGQGPEFLIYFQGTGAADDSGLPNDRFFAVRPEGSVSTLKIQRTERGDSAVYLCASSSRGLGGELFFGEGSRLTVL.

This clone was recorded once. The J gene is TRBJ2-7, the V gene TRBV5-1, with D possibly TRBD2 on 5 matching bases. CDR1 and CDR2 (germline): SGHRS, YFSETQ. This CDR3 is 13 amino acids long. Trimming removed 4 bases at V and 2 bases at J, with 10 bases between. DNA for the CDR3: TGCGCCAGCAGCCCGACTAATACCTACGAGCAGTACTTC. The encoded protein is CASSPTNTYEQYF.

The chain combines TRBV28 with TRBJ2-1; 10 positions agree with TRBD2. CDR1 MDHEN and CDR2 SYDVKM come from the germline V gene. J lost 0 bases, V lost 6 bases, and 2 bases had no gene match. This CDR3 has 15 amino acids. The CDR3 region is CASRPSGSSYNEQFF. The CDR3 nucleotides read TGTGCCAGCAGACCTAGCGGGAGCTCCTACAATGAGCAGTTCTTC.

This chain connects TRBV7-9 to TRBJ2-7, with D possibly being TRBD2 (6 bases). CDR1 is SEHNR, CDR2 FQNEAQ, per germline (reference sequence). The CDR3 has 14 amino acids. The V gene lost 5 bases and the J gene lost 5 bases, with 16 bases spanning the gap. The CDR3 spells CASSLTGGSHEQYF. CDR3 DNA: TGTGCCAGCAGCCTTACTGGGGGGTCCCACGAGCAGTACTTC.

The chain employs TRBV3-1 (or the pseudogene TRBV3-2) and TRBJ1-5; no clear D gene. The ends were cut back, 3 bases at V and 3 bases at J, with 12 bases in the middle. The CDR3 consists of 15 residues. CDR1 is LGHDT, CDR2 YNNKEL, per germline (reference sequence). The CDR3 reads CASSHDPGNNQPQHF. CDR3 coding DNA: TGTGCCAGCAGCCACGACCCGGGGAACAATCAGCCCCAGCATTTT.